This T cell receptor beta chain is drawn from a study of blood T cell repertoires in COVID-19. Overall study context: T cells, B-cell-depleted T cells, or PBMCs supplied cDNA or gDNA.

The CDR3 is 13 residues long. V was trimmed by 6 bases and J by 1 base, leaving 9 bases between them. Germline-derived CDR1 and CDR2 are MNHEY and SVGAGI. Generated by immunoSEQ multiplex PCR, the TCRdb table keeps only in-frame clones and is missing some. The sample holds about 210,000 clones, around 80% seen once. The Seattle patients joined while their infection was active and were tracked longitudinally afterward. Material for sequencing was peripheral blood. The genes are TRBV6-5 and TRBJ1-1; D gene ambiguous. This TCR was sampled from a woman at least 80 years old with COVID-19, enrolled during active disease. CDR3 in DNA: TGTGCCAGCAGAGCAACAGCGAACACTGAAGCTTTCTTT. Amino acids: CASRATANTEAFF.